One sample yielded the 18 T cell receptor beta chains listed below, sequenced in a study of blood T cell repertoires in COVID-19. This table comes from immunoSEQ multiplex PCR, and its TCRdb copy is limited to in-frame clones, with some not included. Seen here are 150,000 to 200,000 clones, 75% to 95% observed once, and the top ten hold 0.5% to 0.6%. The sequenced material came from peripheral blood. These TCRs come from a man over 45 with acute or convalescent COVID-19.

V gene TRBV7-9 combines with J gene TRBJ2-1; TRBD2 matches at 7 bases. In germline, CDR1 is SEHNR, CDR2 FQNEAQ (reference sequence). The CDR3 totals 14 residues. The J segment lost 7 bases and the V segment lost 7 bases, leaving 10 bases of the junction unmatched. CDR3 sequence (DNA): TGTGCCAGCACCGAGGGAGGGGCGTGGAATGAGCAGTTCTTC. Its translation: CASTEGGAWNEQFF.

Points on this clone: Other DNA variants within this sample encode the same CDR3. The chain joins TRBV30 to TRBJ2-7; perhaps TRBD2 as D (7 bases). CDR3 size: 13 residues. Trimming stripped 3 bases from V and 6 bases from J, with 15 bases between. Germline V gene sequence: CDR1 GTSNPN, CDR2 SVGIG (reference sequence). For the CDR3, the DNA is TGTGCCTGGAGGGGCCGGGGGGCGGGCGAGCAGTACGTC. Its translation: CAWRGRGAGEQYV.

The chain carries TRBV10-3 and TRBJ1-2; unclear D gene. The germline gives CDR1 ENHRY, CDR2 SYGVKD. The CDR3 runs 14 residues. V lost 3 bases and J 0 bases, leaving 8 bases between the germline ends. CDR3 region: CAISDSVTNYGYTF. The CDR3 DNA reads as TGTGCCATCAGTGACTCGGTTACTAACTATGGCTACACCTTC.

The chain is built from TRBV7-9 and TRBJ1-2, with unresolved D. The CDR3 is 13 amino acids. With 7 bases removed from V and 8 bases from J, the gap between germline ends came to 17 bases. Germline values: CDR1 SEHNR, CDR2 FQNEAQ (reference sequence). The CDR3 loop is CASTPGALGGYTF. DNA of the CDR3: TGTGCCAGCACCCCGGGTGCCCTAGGCGGCTACACCTTC.

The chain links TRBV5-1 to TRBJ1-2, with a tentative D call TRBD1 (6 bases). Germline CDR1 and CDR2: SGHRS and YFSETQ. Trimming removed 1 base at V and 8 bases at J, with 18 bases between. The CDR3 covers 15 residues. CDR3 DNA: TGCGCCAGCAGCTTGAGTCCGGCAGGGGAAGACGGCTACACCTTC. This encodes CASSLSPAGEDGYTF.

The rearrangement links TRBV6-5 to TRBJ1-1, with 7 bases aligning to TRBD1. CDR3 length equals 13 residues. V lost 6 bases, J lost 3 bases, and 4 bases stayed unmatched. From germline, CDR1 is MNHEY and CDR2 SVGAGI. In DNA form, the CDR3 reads TGTGCCAGCAGCAGACAGGGAGACACTGAAGCTTTCTTT. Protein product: CASSRQGDTEAFF.

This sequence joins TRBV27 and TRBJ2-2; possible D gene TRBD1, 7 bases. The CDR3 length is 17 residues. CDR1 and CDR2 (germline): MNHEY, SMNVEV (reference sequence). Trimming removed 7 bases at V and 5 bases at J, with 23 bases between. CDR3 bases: TGTGCCAGCAAAATCAGGGGGGCCGCGGTTTTTACCGGGGAGCTGTTTTTT. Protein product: CASKIRGAAVFTGELFF.

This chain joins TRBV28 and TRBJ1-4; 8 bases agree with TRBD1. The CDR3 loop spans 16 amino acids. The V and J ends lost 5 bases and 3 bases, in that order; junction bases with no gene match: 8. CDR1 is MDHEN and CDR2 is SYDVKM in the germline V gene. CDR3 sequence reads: CASSPPPTGANEKLFF. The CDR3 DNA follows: TGTGCCAGCAGTCCCCCACCGACAGGGGCTAATGAAAAACTGTTTTTT.

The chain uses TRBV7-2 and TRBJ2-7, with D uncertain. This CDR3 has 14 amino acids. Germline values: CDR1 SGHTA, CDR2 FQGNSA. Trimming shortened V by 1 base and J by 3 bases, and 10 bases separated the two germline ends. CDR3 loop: CASSLVVQNYEQYF. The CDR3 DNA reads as TGTGCCAGCAGCTTAGTGGTACAAAACTACGAGCAGTACTTC.

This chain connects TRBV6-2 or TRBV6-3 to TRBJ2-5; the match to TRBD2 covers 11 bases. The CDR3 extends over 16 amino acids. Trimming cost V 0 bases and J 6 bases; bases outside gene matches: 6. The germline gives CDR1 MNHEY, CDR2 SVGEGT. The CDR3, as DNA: TGTGCCAGCAGTTACTCGAGTAGCGGGAGGGCCCAGACCCAGTACTTC. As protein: CASSYSSSGRAQTQYF.

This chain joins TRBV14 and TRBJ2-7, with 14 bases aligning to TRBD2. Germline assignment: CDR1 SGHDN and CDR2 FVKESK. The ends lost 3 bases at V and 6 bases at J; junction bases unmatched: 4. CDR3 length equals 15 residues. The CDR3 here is CASSHWTSGRREQYF. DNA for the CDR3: TGTGCCAGCAGCCACTGGACTAGCGGGAGGCGCGAGCAGTACTTC.

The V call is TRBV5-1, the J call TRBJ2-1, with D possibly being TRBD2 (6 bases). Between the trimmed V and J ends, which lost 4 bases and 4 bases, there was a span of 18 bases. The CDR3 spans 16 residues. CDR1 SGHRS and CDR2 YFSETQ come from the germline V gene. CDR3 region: CASSPAGTGRYNEQFF. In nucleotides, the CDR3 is TGCGCCAGCAGCCCCGCTGGGACTGGAAGATACAATGAGCAGTTCTTC.

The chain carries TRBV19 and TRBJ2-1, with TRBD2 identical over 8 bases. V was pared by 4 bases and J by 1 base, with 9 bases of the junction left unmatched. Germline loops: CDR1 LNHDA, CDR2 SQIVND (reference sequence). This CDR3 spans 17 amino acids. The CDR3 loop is CASSSIGSGGSYNEQFF. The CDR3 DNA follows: TGTGCCAGTAGTAGTATCGGGAGCGGGGGATCCTACAATGAGCAGTTCTTC.

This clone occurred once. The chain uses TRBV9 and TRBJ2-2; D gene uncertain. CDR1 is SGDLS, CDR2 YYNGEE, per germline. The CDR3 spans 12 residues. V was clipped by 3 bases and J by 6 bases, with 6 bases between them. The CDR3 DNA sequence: TGTGCCAGCAGCGCCAGTCCCGGGGAGCTGTTTTTT. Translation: CASSASPGELFF. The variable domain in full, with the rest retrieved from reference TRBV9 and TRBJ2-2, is DSGVTQTPKHLITATGQRVTLRCSPRSGDLSVYWYQQSLDQGLQFLIQYYNGEERAKGNILERFSAQQFPDLHSELNLSSLELGDSALYFCASSASPGELFFGEGSRLTVL.

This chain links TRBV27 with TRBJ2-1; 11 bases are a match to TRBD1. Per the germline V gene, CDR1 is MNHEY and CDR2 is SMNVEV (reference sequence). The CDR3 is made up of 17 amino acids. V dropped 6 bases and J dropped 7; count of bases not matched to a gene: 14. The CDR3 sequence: CASSSWTGGRVGNEQFF. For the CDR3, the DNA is TGTGCCAGCAGCTCTTGGACAGGGGGCCGGGTAGGGAATGAGCAGTTCTTC.

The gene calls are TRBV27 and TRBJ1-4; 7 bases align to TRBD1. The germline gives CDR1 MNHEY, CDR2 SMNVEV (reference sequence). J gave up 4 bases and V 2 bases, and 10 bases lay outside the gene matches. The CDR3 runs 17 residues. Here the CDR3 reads CASSLTPRQGGNEKLFF. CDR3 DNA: TGTGCCAGCAGTTTAACCCCCCGACAGGGTGGTAATGAAAAACTGTTTTTT.

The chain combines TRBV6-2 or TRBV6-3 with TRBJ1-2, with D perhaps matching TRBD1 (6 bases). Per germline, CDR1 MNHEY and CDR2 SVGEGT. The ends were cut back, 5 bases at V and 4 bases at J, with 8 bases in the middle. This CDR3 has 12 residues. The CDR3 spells CASSARGYGYTF. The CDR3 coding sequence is TGTGCCAGCAGTGCCAGGGGCTATGGCTACACCTTC.

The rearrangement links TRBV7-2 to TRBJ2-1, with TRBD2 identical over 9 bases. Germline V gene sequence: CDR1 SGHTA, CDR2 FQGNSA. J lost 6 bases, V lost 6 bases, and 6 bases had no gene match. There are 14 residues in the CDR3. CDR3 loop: CASSLQTSGNEQFF. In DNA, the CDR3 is TGTGCCAGCAGTCTTCAGACTAGCGGCAATGAGCAGTTCTTC.